A single sample gave rise to the 27 T cell receptor beta chains below, sequenced in a study of long-term antiretroviral therapy in people with HIV (dated by TCRdb to the early 2020s). The immunoSEQ hsTCRB v3.0 assay was used at survey level resolution to sequence the TRB variable region. TCRdb re-hosts the immuneACCESS table, in-frame sequences only. Its copies lack some clones; in the studies checked, an unresolved V gene accounts for under half of them, and the cause for the rest is not known. This sample gives about 26,000 clones in total; around 79% of them show up just once. Of the sample, roughly 5% is held by the ten largest clones. This material consisted of unsorted PBMCs, taken 1.1 years before starting antiretroviral therapy. The source of these receptors is a woman younger than 45 with HIV.

The genes are TRBV6-5 and TRBJ2-3, with D uncertain. Trimming removed 10 bases from V and 1 base from J, with 18 bases in between. This CDR3 has 15 residues. Germline CDR1 is MNHEY and CDR2 is SVGAGI. This CDR3 reads CATTSSGIRTDTQYF. CDR3 DNA sequence: TGTGCCACCACTTCGAGTGGGATACGCACAGATACGCAGTATTTT.

V and J are TRBV19 and TRBJ2-2, with a possible D match to TRBD1 (6 bases). Trimming shortened V by 3 bases and J by 0 bases, and 8 bases separated the two germline ends. The CDR3 loop spans 15 amino acids. CDR1 is LNHDA and CDR2 is SQIVND in the germline V gene (reference sequence). The CDR3 DNA is TGTGCCAGTAGTATTGGACAGACGAACACCGGGGAGCTGTTTTTT. Protein sequence: CASSIGQTNTGELFF. Full variable domain (outside the CDR3, taken from reference TRBV19 and TRBJ2-2): DGGITQSPKYLFRKEGQNVTLSCEQNLNHDAMYWYRQDPGQGLRLIYYSQIVNDFQKGDIAEGYSVSREKKESFPLTVTSAQKNPTAFYLCASSIGQTNTGELFFGEGSRLTVL.

The chain links TRBV5-1 to TRBJ1-2; 10 bases match TRBD1. The germline V gene encodes CDR1 SGHRS and CDR2 YFSETQ. The CDR3 is 14 residues long. V was clipped by 8 bases and J by 4 bases; unmatched bases: 8. The CDR3 loop is CASSPGQGTYGYTF. The DNA of the CDR3 is TGCGCCAGTAGCCCGGGACAGGGGACCTATGGCTACACCTTC.

In its sample, this clone was seen a few times. V and J are TRBV6-1 and TRBJ2-7; the D gene is possibly TRBD1 (5 bases). V gave up 10 bases and J gave up 8 bases, with 12 bases separating them. This CDR3 has 10 amino acids. CDR1 and CDR2 (germline): MNHNS, SASEGT. The CDR3 loop reads CATQSDKQYV. As DNA, the CDR3 is TGTGCCACCCAATCGGACAAGCAGTACGTC.

The V and J genes are TRBV30 and TRBJ2-1, with 13 bases identical to TRBD2. Germline lookup yields CDR1 GTSNPN and CDR2 SVGIG (reference sequence). CDR3 length: 14 amino acids. V lost 3 bases, J lost 4 bases, and 0 bases stayed unmatched. The CDR3 spells CAWRTSGGYNEQFF. The DNA for the CDR3 is TGTGCCTGGAGGACTAGCGGGGGGTACAATGAGCAGTTCTTC.

This clone was seen a few times. The gene calls are TRBV13 and TRBJ1-1, with D hard to call. The CDR3 has 14 amino acids. Trimming took off 5 bases at V and 4 bases at J, with 14 bases between the two ends. Germline assignment: CDR1 PRHDT and CDR2 FYEKMQ (reference sequence). The CDR3 sequence: CASSQSISSTEAFF. CDR3 DNA sequence: TGTGCCAGCAGCCAGTCGATCTCGAGCACTGAAGCTTTCTTT.

This sequence joins TRBV2 and TRBJ2-3; 8 bases agree with TRBD1. The ends lost 1 base at V and 3 bases at J; junction bases unmatched: 3. This CDR3 contains 15 residues. CDR1 is SNHLY, CDR2 FYNNEI, per germline. CDR3 in DNA: TGTGCCAGCAGTGAAGGCGGACAGGGTACAGATACGCAGTATTTT. Its translation is CASSEGGQGTDTQYF.

The chain recombines TRBV6-1 with TRBJ2-7, with 12 bases identical to TRBD2. This CDR3 has 15 amino acids. From germline, CDR1 is MNHNS and CDR2 SASEGT. With V trimmed by 8 bases and J by 5 bases, 10 bases remained unmatched. The CDR3 loop reads CASPDTSGGSNEQYF. CDR3 DNA sequence: TGTGCCAGCCCGGATACTAGCGGGGGGTCTAACGAGCAGTACTTC.

The chain is built from TRBV7-6 and TRBJ1-1, with 8 bases identical to TRBD1. Germline loops: CDR1 SGHVS, CDR2 FNYEAQ. With 1 base clipped from V and 4 bases from J, the junction kept 2 bases outside the gene matches. This CDR3 spans 14 amino acids. The CDR3 is CASSLGQGSTEAFF. In nucleotides, the CDR3 is TGTGCCAGCAGCTTAGGACAGGGGAGCACTGAAGCTTTCTTT.

The sample holds one count of this clone. The J gene is TRBJ2-5, the V gene TRBV5-1; the match to TRBD1 covers 12 bases. Germline values: CDR1 SGHRS, CDR2 YFSETQ. The V and J ends lost 4 bases and 4 bases, in that order; junction bases with no gene match: 5. This CDR3 has 15 residues. CDR3 sequence: CASSPGQGAAETQYF. The DNA of the CDR3 is TGCGCCAGCAGCCCGGGACAGGGGGCGGCAGAGACCCAGTACTTC.

J is TRBJ2-3 and V is TRBV2; tentatively, D is TRBD1 (6 bases). The germline V gene has CDR1 SNHLY and CDR2 FYNNEI. Trimming pared 4 bases from V and 5 bases from J, leaving 10 bases between. The CDR3 has 13 amino acids. CDR3: CASSGTELDTQYF. In DNA, the CDR3 is TGTGCCAGCAGTGGGACAGAATTAGATACGCAGTATTTT.

The chain links TRBV19 to TRBJ2-6; possibly TRBD2 for D (6 bases). V was trimmed by 5 bases and J by 4 bases, leaving 18 bases between them. The CDR3 covers 17 residues. Germline V gene sequence: CDR1 LNHDA, CDR2 SQIVND (reference sequence). The CDR3 DNA reads as TGTGCCAGTAGTCCTAAGCGGGTTCTGAACGGGGCCAACGTCCTGACTTTC. Translation: CASSPKRVLNGANVLTF.

This clone has a handful of counts. This chain links TRBV5-1 with TRBJ1-6, with D possibly TRBD1 on 5 matching bases. The CDR3 totals 14 residues. The germline V gene encodes CDR1 SGHRS and CDR2 YFSETQ. V lost 7 bases and J lost 12, with 20 bases in between. CDR3 region: CASRTGTVREPLHF. The CDR3 nucleotides are TGCGCCAGCCGCACCGGGACCGTAAGGGAACCCCTCCACTTT.

The rearrangement links TRBV9 to TRBJ1-2, with TRBD1 identical over 7 bases. The CDR3 totals 16 residues. CDR1 is SGDLS, CDR2 YYNGEE, per germline. V trimming: 3 bases; J trimming: 3 bases; junction bases outside the gene matches: 11. The CDR3 is CASSASGTDSYYGYTF. The DNA for the CDR3 is TGTGCCAGCAGCGCCTCCGGGACAGATTCTTACTATGGCTACACCTTC.

This clone came up once. The chain carries TRBV10-1 and TRBJ1-1; D remains ambiguous. CDR1 and CDR2 from the germline V gene are WNHNN and SYGVQD (reference sequence). Trimming shortened V by 4 bases and J by 1 base, and 7 bases separated the two germline ends. The CDR3 runs 13 residues. The CDR3 region is CASSVRENTEAFF. CDR3 in DNA: TGCGCCAGCAGTGTACGAGAGAACACTGAAGCTTTCTTT.

This clone showed up just a few times. V is TRBV14 and J is TRBJ1-1; D is undetermined. The CDR3 extends over 12 amino acids. Germline lookup yields CDR1 SGHDN and CDR2 FVKESK. V lost 0 bases and J lost 9, with 8 bases in between. Written as DNA, the CDR3 is TGTGCCAGCAGCCAAGATCCAGCACAAGCTTTCTTT. As protein: CASSQDPAQAFF. The whole variable domain, filled in from reference TRBV14 and TRBJ1-1, reads EAGVTQFPSHSVIEKGQTVTLRCDPISGHDNLYWYRRVMGKEIKFLLHFVKESKQDESGMPNNRFLAERTGGTYSTLKVQPAELEDSGVYFCASSQDPAQAFFGQGTRLTVV.

Worth noting for this clone: Relative to the germline gene, one junction end is altered; a read error may explain this. The V call is TRBV5-1, the J call TRBJ2-3; TRBD2 might be the D (6 bases). The CDR3 runs 14 residues. The germline V gene has CDR1 SGHRS and CDR2 YFSETQ. The CDR3: CAGSDGGGTDTQYF. The CDR3 nucleotides are TGCGCCGGCAGCGACGGAGGAGGGACAGATACGCAGTATTTT.

The rearrangement joins TRBV4-2 to TRBJ1-1; the D is unclear. This CDR3 comprises 13 residues. The V gene lost 1 base and the J gene lost 0 bases, with 3 bases spanning the gap. CDR1 is LGHNA and CDR2 is YNFKEQ in the germline V gene. The CDR3 sequence: CASSQGMNTEAFF. DNA of the CDR3: TGTGCCAGCAGCCAAGGAATGAACACTGAAGCTTTCTTT.

The chain carries TRBV6-1 and TRBJ2-5, with 10 bases lining up with TRBD1. This CDR3 region has 16 residues. In germline, CDR1 is MNHNS, CDR2 SASEGT. Trimming took 6 bases from V and 4 from J; bases not matched to a gene: 11. The chain's CDR3 is CASSERQGAGGETQYF. CDR3 nucleotides: TGTGCCAGCAGCGAAAGACAGGGGGCAGGTGGAGAGACCCAGTACTTC.

The CDR3 sequence: CASSPGTSGGKLEQFF. The CDR3 DNA reads as TGTGCCAGCAGCCCCGGGACTAGCGGGGGGAAGCTCGAGCAGTTCTTC. The chain links TRBV14 to TRBJ2-1; TRBD2 matches 15 bases. Germline assignment: CDR1 SGHDN and CDR2 FVKESK. Trimming took 4 bases from V and 10 from J; bases not matched to a gene: 8. The CDR3 covers 16 residues. The whole variable domain, filled in from reference TRBV14 and TRBJ2-1, reads EAGVTQFPSHSVIEKGQTVTLRCDPISGHDNLYWYRRVMGKEIKFLLHFVKESKQDESGMPNNRFLAERTGGTYSTLKVQPAELEDSGVYFCASSPGTSGGKLEQFFGPGTRLTVL.

The V and J genes are TRBV5-6 and TRBJ2-5; D might be TRBD2 (6 bases). This CDR3 is 15 amino acids long. Trimming took off 2 bases at V and 5 bases at J, with 16 bases between the two ends. Looked up from germline, CDR1 is SGHDT and CDR2 is YYEEEE. The CDR3 protein is CASSLTGVPFETQYF. The CDR3 nucleotides are TGTGCCAGCAGCTTAACGGGGGTCCCCTTCGAGACCCAGTACTTC.

The chain links TRBV19 to TRBJ1-1; weak D call: TRBD1 (6 bases). V was pared by 4 bases and J by 0 bases, with 6 bases between. Per germline, CDR1 LNHDA and CDR2 SQIVND (reference sequence). The CDR3 contains 13 residues. Here the CDR3 reads CASSTGVNTEAFF. The CDR3 DNA is TGTGCCAGTAGTACAGGGGTGAACACTGAAGCTTTCTTT.

This chain uses TRBV25-1 with TRBJ2-4, with 9 bases lining up with TRBD1. J lost 6 bases, V lost 6 bases, and 3 bases had no gene match. The CDR3 is 13 amino acids. Germline CDR1 reads MGHDK; CDR2 reads SYGVNS. CDR3 coding DNA: TGTGCCAGCAGCGGACAGGGGCGAAACATTCAGTACTTC. It translates to CASSGQGRNIQYF. Full variable domain (rest looked up from reference TRBV25-1 and TRBJ2-4): EADIYQTPRYLVIGTGKKITLECSQTMGHDKMYWYQQDPGMELHLIHYSYGVNSTEKGDLSSESTVSRIRTEHFPLTLESARPSHTSQYLCASSGQGRNIQYFGAGTRLSVL.

The chain combines TRBV19 with TRBJ1-1; D unresolved. Germline lookup yields CDR1 LNHDA and CDR2 SQIVND (reference sequence). V gave up 8 bases and J gave up 2 bases, with 15 bases separating them. The CDR3 length is 14 residues. The CDR3 DNA follows: TGTGCCAGTTCGTTATCGGAAATAAACACTGAAGCTTTCTTT. Amino acid sequence: CASSLSEINTEAFF.

This clone appeared a single time. The chain is built from TRBV5-8 and TRBJ2-4; D is tentatively TRBD1 or TRBD2 (5 bases each). This CDR3 has 14 residues. Trimming left V 0 bases short and J 15 bases short, with 19 bases between. Looked up from germline, CDR1 is SGHTS and CDR2 is YDEGEE. CDR3 DNA: TGTGCCAGCAGCTTGGGGGGGACCATGCATTTCGCGTACTTC. Protein product: CASSLGGTMHFAYF.

The rearrangement joins TRBV19 to TRBJ1-1, with D possibly matching TRBD1 (6 bases). Germline V gene lookup returns CDR1 LNHDA and CDR2 SQIVND (reference sequence). Trimming shortened V by 2 bases and J by 7 bases, and 14 bases separated the two germline ends. The CDR3 loop spans 14 amino acids. CDR3 nucleotides: TGTGCCAGTAGTATAAGGCAGGGGTACGGTGAAGCTTTCTTT. Its protein is CASSIRQGYGEAFF. The full variable domain, its missing parts supplied by reference TRBV19 and TRBJ1-1, is DGGITQSPKYLFRKEGQNVTLSCEQNLNHDAMYWYRQDPGQGLRLIYYSQIVNDFQKGDIAEGYSVSREKKESFPLTVTSAQKNPTAFYLCASSIRQGYGEAFFGQGTRLTVV.

V is TRBV13 and J is TRBJ2-3; 7 bases are a match to TRBD1. With V trimmed by 4 bases and J by 0 bases, 4 bases remained unmatched. Germline CDR1 reads PRHDT; CDR2 reads FYEKMQ (reference sequence). This CDR3 contains 15 residues. This CDR3 is CASSSGQESTDTQYF. In DNA, the CDR3 is TGTGCCAGCAGCTCCGGACAGGAAAGCACAGATACGCAGTATTTT.